This T cell receptor beta chain emerged from a study of T cells in Graves' hyperthyroidism and ophthalmopathy. RNA transcripts yielded amplified TCR beta CDR3 regions. An initial round of RT-PCR targeting the TCR CDR3 relied on the HTBI primer set. TCRdb used MiXCR to reprocess the multiplex PCR reads, holding one entry per CDR3 protein. The repertoire has about 640,000 distinct CDR3 sequences, 20% to 25% of them found once; the top ten carry about 35%. Those patients with uncontrolled infection, other autoimmune disease, pregnancy or lactation were excluded. Germline-derived CDR1 and CDR2 are DFQATT and SNEGSKA (reference sequence). The germline V and J ends were trimmed by 0 bases and 4 bases, with 6 bases remaining between them. This CDR3 region has 12 residues.

The chain combines TRBV20-1 with TRBJ1-1; possibly TRBD1 for D (5 bases). The receptor was isolated from a man under 40 with Graves' ophthalmopathy. Sequenced input: blood. CDR3 amino acids: CSAREGVTEAFF. The CDR3 DNA reads as TGCAGTGCTAGAGAAGGGGTCACTGAAGCTTTCTTT.